Shown below are 25 T cell receptor beta chains from a single sample sequenced in a study of T-cell memory formation after mild COVID-19. TCRdb re-called the 5' RACE reads with MiXCR, one entry per CDR3 protein. The table lists about 160,000 distinct CDR3 sequences, 31% of them singletons. Specimen: PBMCs or a T cell subset sorted from them (not recorded which). The receptors come from an adult woman who had mild COVID-19 (a few samples of this study predate the infection). Cell type and time point are not known.

This clonotype was seen only a few times. V gene TRBV5-1 combines with J gene TRBJ1-1; TRBD1 aligns across 9 bases. Germline V gene lookup returns CDR1 SGHRS and CDR2 YFSETQ. The CDR3 is made up of 16 amino acids. Trimming took 0 bases from V and 1 from J; bases not matched to a gene: 4. The CDR3 protein is CASSLGPQGANTEAFF. CDR3 in DNA: TGCGCCAGCAGCTTGGGGCCACAGGGGGCGAACACTGAAGCTTTCTTT. Drawing the rest from reference TRBV5-1 and TRBJ1-1, the complete variable domain is KAGVTQTPRYLIKTRGQQVTLSCSPISGHRSVSWYQQTPGQGLQFLFEYFSETQRNKGNFPGRFSGRQFSNSRSEMNVSTLELGDSALYLCASSLGPQGANTEAFFGQGTRLTVV.

J is TRBJ2-4 and V is TRBV5-1; unclear D gene. The CDR3 is 13 residues long. Trimming cost V 5 bases and J 5 bases, with 11 bases left between them. Germline CDR1 is SGHRS and CDR2 is YFSETQ. The CDR3 DNA follows: TGCGCCAGCAGACAAGGACGGGAAAACATTCAGTACTTC. It yields the protein CASRQGRENIQYF.

This clonotype was seen a handful of times. The V gene is TRBV9, the J gene TRBJ2-7; TRBD2 is a possible D gene (5 bases). This CDR3 region has 14 residues. CDR1 is SGDLS, CDR2 YYNGEE, per germline. V was pared by 2 bases and J by 0 bases, with 9 bases between. The CDR3 sequence is CASSVDYASYEQYF. The CDR3 bases are TGTGCCAGCAGCGTCGACTATGCCTCCTACGAGCAGTACTTC. Full variable domain (remainder filled in from reference TRBV9 and TRBJ2-7): DSGVTQTPKHLITATGQRVTLRCSPRSGDLSVYWYQQSLDQGLQFLIQYYNGEERAKGNILERFSAQQFPDLHSELNLSSLELGDSALYFCASSVDYASYEQYFGPGTRLTVT.

CDR3 in amino acids: CASSLARGLSNQPQHF. CDR3 sequence (DNA): TGTGCCAGCAGTTTAGCGAGAGGACTTAGCAATCAGCCCCAGCATTTT. The V call is TRBV12-3 or TRBV12-4, the J call TRBJ1-5; the D is unclear. The CDR3 is 16 residues long. With 0 bases removed from V and 0 bases from J, the gap between germline ends came to 9 bases.

The gene calls are TRBV5-1 and TRBJ1-6; 8 nucleotides line up with TRBD1. Trimming cost V 3 bases and J 3 bases; bases outside gene matches: 5. CDR1 and CDR2 (germline): SGHRS, YFSETQ. The CDR3 runs 16 residues. DNA of the CDR3: TGCGCCAGCAGCTCTCAAGGACAGGGCTATAATTCACCCCTCCACTTT. Its translation is CASSSQGQGYNSPLHF. Together with reference TRBV5-1 and TRBJ1-6, the CDR3 gives the full variable domain: KAGVTQTPRYLIKTRGQQVTLSCSPISGHRSVSWYQQTPGQGLQFLFEYFSETQRNKGNFPGRFSGRQFSNSRSEMNVSTLELGDSALYLCASSSQGQGYNSPLHFGNGTRLTVT.

The rearrangement joins TRBV19 to TRBJ2-1; 9 nucleotides line up with TRBD1. The germline V gene has CDR1 LNHDA and CDR2 SQIVND (reference sequence). The CDR3 totals 13 residues. Germline trimming cut 7 bases from V and 7 bases from J; bases unmatched to any gene: 5. CDR3 residues: CASNRGRLNEQFF. As DNA, the CDR3 is TGTGCCAGTAACAGGGGGCGGTTAAATGAGCAGTTCTTC.

The gene calls are TRBV6-2 or TRBV6-3 and TRBJ2-6; D is unclear. The CDR3 length is 18 residues. Germline CDR1 is MNHEY and CDR2 is SVGEGT. The germline V and J ends were trimmed by 5 bases and 0 bases, with 17 bases remaining between them. CDR3 sequence: CASSQWRGTGSGANVLTF. Here the CDR3 DNA reads TGTGCCAGCAGTCAATGGCGTGGCACGGGCTCTGGGGCCAACGTCCTGACTTTC.

The CDR3 region has the DNA TGTGCCAGCAGTCCTGACGGGACTAGCGCAGATACGCAGTATTTT. Protein: CASSPDGTSADTQYF. The V call is TRBV12-3 or TRBV12-4, the J call TRBJ2-3, with 10 bases matching TRBD2. There are 15 residues in the CDR3. V was clipped by 5 bases and J by 4 bases; unmatched bases: 6.

The DNA for the CDR3 is TGCAGTGCCAGACAGGGGAATCAATATGGCTACACCTTC. It yields the protein CSARQGNQYGYTF. This rearrangement joins TRBV20-1 to TRBJ1-2; 8 positions match TRBD1. Germline CDR1 is DFQATT and CDR2 is SNEGSKA (reference sequence). The CDR3 totals 13 residues. V shed 6 bases and J 5 bases; nucleotides not matched to a gene: 8.

The chain's CDR3 is CAWTGQGLAGANVLTF. CDR3 sequence (DNA): TGTGCCTGGACAGGACAGGGGCTGGCTGGGGCCAACGTCCTGACTTTC. This chain uses TRBV30 with TRBJ2-6, with 9 positions matching TRBD1. The CDR3 length is 16 residues. Germline CDR1 and CDR2: GTSNPN and SVGIG (reference sequence). V was pared by 4 bases and J by 2 bases, with 6 bases of the junction left unmatched.

The chain carries TRBV7-9 and TRBJ2-7; no reliable D call. With 5 bases removed from V and 3 bases from J, the gap between germline ends came to 11 bases. CDR1 is SEHNR and CDR2 is FQNEAQ in the germline V gene (reference sequence). CDR3 size: 13 residues. The CDR3 DNA reads TGTGCCAGCAGCCGAGAAAACGGCTACGAGCAGTACTTC. Protein sequence: CASSRENGYEQYF.

This clonotype turned up a few times. The chain links TRBV5-1 to TRBJ2-7; D may be TRBD1 (5 bases). The CDR3 consists of 14 residues. CDR1 is SGHRS, CDR2 YFSETQ, per germline. Trimming took off 3 bases at V and 0 bases at J, with 10 bases between the two ends. The CDR3 here is CASSSEDSSYEQYF. The CDR3 DNA is TGCGCCAGCAGCTCGGAAGACAGCTCCTACGAGCAGTACTTC.

This clonotype was picked up a small number of times. The gene calls are TRBV3-1 and TRBJ1-4; D gene ambiguous. The CDR3 covers 14 residues. Germline lookup yields CDR1 LGHDT and CDR2 YNNKEL (reference sequence). V was cut by 6 bases and J by 0 bases, with 8 bases left in between. CDR3 sequence: CASSRGTTNEKLFF. CDR3 bases: TGTGCCAGCAGTCGTGGAACAACTAATGAAAAACTGTTTTTT.

The V and J genes are TRBV6-1 and TRBJ1-2; no clear D. Germline V CDR1 and CDR2: MNHNS, SASEGT. There are 12 residues in the CDR3. Trimming shortened V by 3 bases and J by 8 bases, and 10 bases separated the two germline ends. CDR3 coding DNA: TGTGCCAGCAGTGATAGGCAACGAGGCTACACCTTC. Its protein product is CASSDRQRGYTF.

This clonotype was counted only a few times. The chain employs TRBV7-9 and TRBJ2-3; D ambiguous. The CDR3 length is 14 residues. V lost 1 base and J lost 1, with 6 bases in between. Germline values: CDR1 SEHNR, CDR2 FQNEAQ (reference sequence). CDR3 sequence reads: CASSLGWGTDTQYF. The CDR3 DNA reads TGTGCCAGCAGCTTAGGATGGGGCACAGATACGCAGTATTTT. Together with reference TRBV7-9 and TRBJ2-3, the CDR3 gives the full variable domain: DTGVSQNPRHKITKRGQNVTFRCDPISEHNRLYWYRQTLGQGPEFLTYFQNEAQLEKSRLLSDRFSAERPKGSFSTLEIQRTEQGDSAMYLCASSLGWGTDTQYFGPGTRLTVL.

The sample holds a few counts of this clonotype. The CDR3 DNA reads TGTGCCAGCAGCGTAGTGGGGGGAGGCACCGGGGAGCTGTTTTTT. It encodes CASSVVGGGTGELFF. The chain carries TRBV9 and TRBJ2-2; D possibly corresponds to TRBD2 (6 bases). Germline-derived CDR1 and CDR2 are SGDLS and YYNGEE. This CDR3 is built from 15 residues. The germline V and J ends were trimmed by 0 bases and 4 bases, with 10 bases remaining between them.

The chain joins TRBV29-1 to TRBJ2-3, with D possibly TRBD2 on 6 matching bases. Germline CDR1 is SQVTM and CDR2 is ANQGSEA. Trimming shortened V by 7 bases and J by 2 bases, and 10 bases separated the two germline ends. The CDR3 spans 12 residues. The CDR3 is CSGEDNTDTQYF. The DNA of the CDR3 is TGCAGCGGGGAGGACAACACAGATACGCAGTATTTT.

This chain joins TRBV4-2 and TRBJ2-7; D is undetermined. In germline, CDR1 is LGHNA, CDR2 YNFKEQ. V gave up 4 bases and J gave up 4 bases, with 11 bases separating them. CDR3 size: 13 residues. CDR3 sequence reads: CASSLLNRYEQYF. The CDR3 nucleotides read TGTGCCAGCAGCCTCCTGAACCGGTACGAGCAGTACTTC.

This clonotype has only a few counts. This chain joins TRBV10-3 and TRBJ1-1; 8 bases fit TRBD1. This CDR3 comprises 16 residues. With V trimmed by 4 bases and J by 0 bases, 7 bases remained unmatched. Germline V gene data show CDR1 as ENHRY and CDR2 as SYGVKD. CDR3 sequence: CAISALGQGMNTEAFF. The CDR3 nucleotides are TGTGCCATCAGTGCCTTAGGACAGGGCATGAACACTGAAGCTTTCTTT.

The rearrangement joins TRBV15 to TRBJ1-1; 8 bases fit TRBD1. This CDR3 is 13 amino acids long. The germline V gene encodes CDR1 LNHNV and CDR2 YYDKDF (reference sequence). V was clipped by 8 bases and J by 4 bases; unmatched bases: 6. The CDR3 DNA reads as TGTGCCACCCGAATCACAGGGGGCACTGAAGCTTTCTTT. Its protein is CATRITGGTEAFF.

This clonotype was counted only a few times. The gene calls are TRBV28 and TRBJ2-5, with TRBD1 matching over 10 bases. The CDR3 is made up of 15 amino acids. CDR1 is MDHEN and CDR2 is SYDVKM in the germline V gene. The junction had 5 bases not matched to a gene; V was cut back by 6 bases and J by 1 base. The CDR3 is CASSEGDRGQETQYF. The DNA for the CDR3 is TGTGCCAGCAGCGAGGGGGACAGGGGCCAAGAGACCCAGTACTTC.

This clonotype has just a few counts. The chain carries TRBV5-1 and TRBJ1-3; D ambiguous. The CDR3 loop spans 15 amino acids. V lost 4 bases and J lost 0, with 11 bases in between. CDR1 is SGHRS, CDR2 YFSETQ, per germline. Written as DNA, the CDR3 is TGCGCCAGCAGCATGGACGGGAGCTCTGGAAACACCATATATTTT. It codes for CASSMDGSSGNTIYF. The whole variable domain, filled in from reference TRBV5-1 and TRBJ1-3, reads KAGVTQTPRYLIKTRGQQVTLSCSPISGHRSVSWYQQTPGQGLQFLFEYFSETQRNKGNFPGRFSGRQFSNSRSEMNVSTLELGDSALYLCASSMDGSSGNTIYFGEGSWLTVV.

The chain joins TRBV27 to TRBJ2-3; D call uncertain. Germline values: CDR1 MNHEY, CDR2 SMNVEV (reference sequence). CDR3 size: 15 residues. Trimming left V 3 bases short and J 0 bases short, with 10 bases between. The CDR3 DNA reads TGTGCCAGCAGTTTTGGGCAGGCCAGCACAGATACGCAGTATTTT. It specifies CASSFGQASTDTQYF.

This chain uses TRBV4-1 with TRBJ2-3; the D is unclear. CDR3 length: 13 amino acids. CDR1 is MGHRA, CDR2 YSYEKL, per germline. V gave up 3 bases and J gave up 7 bases, with 11 bases separating them. In nucleotides, the CDR3 is TGCGCCAGCAGCCACAAAATAACATATACGCAGTATTTT. Translated: CASSHKITYTQYF.

The V call is TRBV3-1, the J call TRBJ1-1; no clear D gene. Germline CDR1 reads LGHDT; CDR2 reads YNNKEL (reference sequence). This CDR3 is built from 12 residues. Trimming cost V 1 base and J 7 bases, with 7 bases left between them. The CDR3 region is CASSQATNEAFF. The CDR3 DNA is TGTGCCAGCAGCCAAGCGACCAATGAAGCTTTCTTT.